Sequencing of this T cell receptor (beta chain) was carried out in a study of regulatory T cells. V lost 3 bases, J lost 8 bases, and 17 bases lay in between. Germline CDR1 is MDHEN and CDR2 is SYDVKM. This CDR3 has 15 amino acids. The primer mix had 52 TRBV and 13 TRBJ primers. This table comes from immunoSEQ multiplex PCR, and its TCRdb copy is limited to in-frame clones, with some not included. The sample lists some 29,000 clones, just under 95% occurring once. Two CD3G-deficient patients had more severe autoimmunity; all had some. Patients aged 2 to 39 years had fewer naive and more memory CD4+ and CD8+ T cells. CD4+ T cells were divided by sorting: CD25-high CD127-low Tregs, CD25-low CD127-high conventional cells. Overall study findings and caveats: Hydrophobic residues at CDR3 positions 6 and 7 were enriched in conventional CD4+ T cells of CD3G-deficient patients. Patient repertoires had restricted TRB V-J pairs and skewed V and J usage, most in Tregs.

About this clone itself: Its matching antigen is unknown.

The rearrangement links TRBV28 to TRBJ2-1; D possibly uses TRBD1 or TRBD2 (5 bases each). The TCR comes from a person between 18 and 35 years old with CD3G deficiency. Sequenced: conventional CD4+ T cells sorted from blood. The CDR3 DNA reads as TGTGCCAGCAGTTTGGGGGTGAACTCGTTGCATGAGCAGTTCTTC. Residues: CASSLGVNSLHEQFF.